The rows below give T cell receptor beta chains drawn from one sample of a study of cytomegalovirus exposure and HLA in healthy donors. The repertoire was sequenced with immunoSEQ multiplex PCR; TCRdb's copy has only in-frame clones and lacks some. This sample carries about 190,000 clones, more than 65% of them seen once, and the ten largest clones take 3.4%. The sequencing sample was made of PBMCs. These receptors all come from a man aged 40-50 years in good health and CMV-seropositive. Each CDR3 is given with its conserved first and last residue. Each record gives: V gene, D gene, clone size, J gene, CDR3 protein, CDR3 DNA. A D gene is named only where the DNA matches it firmly. Clone sizes are given selectively: once, few, many, or a class where the clone is expanded.

V: TRBV7-2
D: -
size: -
J: TRBJ1-5
CDR3: CASSLFVGQPQHF
DNA: TGTGCCAGCAGCTTATTCGTGGGCCAGCCCCAGCATTTT

V: TRBV18
D: TRBD1
size: -
J: TRBJ2-3
CDR3: CASSPGTGGTDTQYF
DNA: TGTGCCAGCTCACCCGGGACAGGAGGCACAGATACGCAGTATTTT

V: TRBV6-6
D: -
size: -
J: TRBJ2-3
CDR3: CASSPTRGGTDTQYF
DNA: TGTGCCAGCAGTCCGACTAGGGGCGGCACAGATACGCAGTATTTT

V: TRBV11-3
D: TRBD1
size: -
J: TRBJ2-7
CDR3: CASSSGQGGEQYF
DNA: TGTGCCAGCAGCTCTGGACAGGGTGGCGAGCAGTACTTC

V: TRBV2
D: -
size: few
J: TRBJ1-1
CDR3: CASSEVGGGTEAFF
DNA: TGTGCCAGCAGTGAAGTGGGGGGTGGCACTGAAGCTTTCTTT

V: TRBV7-9
D: TRBD1
size: few
J: TRBJ1-4
CDR3: CASSPGDRVEKLFF
DNA: TGTGCCAGCAGTCCCGGAGACAGGGTTGAAAAACTGTTTTTT

V: TRBV2
D: -
size: -
J: TRBJ1-5
CDR3: CASSGQGTQPQHF
DNA: TGTGCCAGCAGTGGGCAGGGGACTCAGCCCCAGCATTTT

V: TRBV4-2
D: -
size: -
J: TRBJ2-3
CDR3: CASSFRAETSTDTQYF
DNA: TGTGCCAGCAGCTTCCGAGCGGAGACTAGCACAGATACGCAGTATTTT

V: TRBV7-2
D: TRBD2
size: -
J: TRBJ2-3
CDR3: CASSFSGRTDTQYF
DNA: TGTGCCAGCAGCTTTAGCGGGAGGACAGATACGCAGTATTTT

V: TRBV5-6
D: TRBD2
size: -
J: TRBJ2-1
CDR3: CASSLSGRVSYNEQFF
DNA: TGTGCCAGCAGCTTGTCCGGGAGGGTTTCCTACAATGAGCAGTTCTTC

V: TRBV5-1
D: TRBD2
size: few
J: TRBJ2-7
CDR3: CASSAGTSGGSSYEQYF
DNA: TGCGCCAGCAGCGCCGGGACTAGCGGGGGGAGCTCCTACGAGCAGTACTTC

V: TRBV14
D: TRBD2
size: -
J: TRBJ2-5
CDR3: CASSRLAGGAETQYF
DNA: TGTGCCAGCAGCCGGCTGGCGGGAGGAGCGGAGACCCAGTACTTC

V: TRBV12-5
D: -
size: few
J: TRBJ2-5
CDR3: CASGLDSLAGETQYF
DNA: TGTGCTAGTGGTTTAGACAGCCTGGCCGGGGAGACCCAGTACTTC

V: TRBV19
D: -
size: -
J: TRBJ1-1
CDR3: CASSTGLKNTEAFF
DNA: TGTGCCAGTAGTACGGGACTAAAGAACACTGAAGCTTTCTTT

V: TRBV7-7
D: TRBD1
size: -
J: TRBJ2-2
CDR3: CASSLQGAGEPFF
DNA: TGTGCCAGCAGTCTCCAGGGGGCCGGGGAGCCGTTTTTT

V: TRBV15
D: -
size: -
J: TRBJ2-5
CDR3: CATSRGTQGGKETQYF
DNA: TGTGCCACCAGCAGAGGTACCCAGGGGGGTAAAGAGACCCAGTACTTC

V: TRBV7-9
D: -
size: -
J: TRBJ2-5
CDR3: CASSLKSWGPQETQYF
DNA: TGTGCCAGCAGCTTAAAGTCCTGGGGCCCCCAAGAGACCCAGTACTTC

V: TRBV28
D: -
size: -
J: TRBJ2-1
CDR3: CASSPPDRSKFF
DNA: TGTGCCAGCAGCCCCCCTGACAGGAGCAAGTTCTTC

V: TRBV10-2
D: -
size: once
J: TRBJ2-2
CDR3: CASNIRGTGELFF
DNA: TGCGCCAGCAATATCCGGGGCACCGGGGAGCTGTTTTTT

V: TRBV27
D: TRBD2
size: -
J: TRBJ2-2
CDR3: CASSFGGANTGELFF
DNA: TGTGCCAGCAGTTTCGGGGGGGCGAACACCGGGGAGCTGTTTTTT

V: TRBV29-1
D: TRBD1
size: -
J: TRBJ1-4
CDR3: CSAYKGGQGGKLFF
DNA: TGCAGCGCCTATAAGGGGGGACAGGGCGGAAAACTGTTTTTT

V: TRBV7-9
D: -
size: few
J: TRBJ2-5
CDR3: CASSVTNQETQYF
DNA: TGTGCCAGCAGCGTCACTAACCAAGAGACCCAGTACTTC

V: TRBV4-3
D: -
size: -
J: TRBJ2-3
CDR3: CASSQEVGSDTQYF
DNA: TGCGCCAGCAGCCAAGAGGTCGGGTCAGATACGCAGTATTTT

V: TRBV6-6
D: -
size: -
J: TRBJ2-5
CDR3: CASSYGADQETQYF
DNA: TGTGCCAGCAGTTACGGAGCCGACCAAGAGACCCAGTACTTC

V: TRBV27
D: TRBD1
size: -
J: TRBJ1-5
CDR3: CASSQGVNQPQHF
DNA: TGTGCCAGCAGTCAGGGGGTAAATCAGCCCCAGCATTTT

V: TRBV9
D: TRBD2
size: -
J: TRBJ2-5
CDR3: CASSVSGGGQETQYF
DNA: TGTGCCAGCAGCGTAAGCGGGGGGGGTCAAGAGACCCAGTACTTC

V: TRBV6-1
D: TRBD1
size: -
J: TRBJ1-2
CDR3: CASSPRQGAGYGYTF
DNA: TGTGCCAGCAGTCCACGACAGGGGGCGGGGTATGGCTACACCTTC

V: TRBV18
D: TRBD1
size: -
J: TRBJ1-1
CDR3: CASSPMTGTGGFSEAFF
DNA: TGTGCCAGCTCACCGATGACCGGGACAGGGGGCTTTTCTGAAGCTTTCTTT

V: TRBV7-6
D: TRBD2
size: few
J: TRBJ2-7
CDR3: CASSLVPPREAPYEQYF
DNA: TGTGCCAGCAGCTTAGTGCCCCCGCGGGAGGCCCCCTACGAGCAGTACTTC

V: TRBV5-1
D: -
size: once
J: TRBJ1-6
CDR3: CASSLDSDSPLHF
DNA: TGCGCCAGCAGCTTGGACTCGGATTCACCCCTCCACTTT

V: TRBV7-3
D: TRBD2
size: -
J: TRBJ2-3
CDR3: CASRLGLAGVDTQYF
DNA: TGTGCCAGCCGGCTAGGGCTAGCGGGAGTAGATACGCAGTATTTT

V: TRBV27
D: TRBD2
size: -
J: TRBJ2-2
CDR3: CASSSASGGFGGTGELFF
DNA: TGTGCCAGCAGTTCAGCTAGCGGGGGGTTCGGCGGCACCGGGGAGCTGTTTTTT

V: TRBV4-1
D: TRBD1
size: -
J: TRBJ1-2
CDR3: CASGPGQGALGYGYTF
DNA: TGCGCCAGCGGCCCGGGACAGGGGGCGCTTGGCTATGGCTACACCTTC